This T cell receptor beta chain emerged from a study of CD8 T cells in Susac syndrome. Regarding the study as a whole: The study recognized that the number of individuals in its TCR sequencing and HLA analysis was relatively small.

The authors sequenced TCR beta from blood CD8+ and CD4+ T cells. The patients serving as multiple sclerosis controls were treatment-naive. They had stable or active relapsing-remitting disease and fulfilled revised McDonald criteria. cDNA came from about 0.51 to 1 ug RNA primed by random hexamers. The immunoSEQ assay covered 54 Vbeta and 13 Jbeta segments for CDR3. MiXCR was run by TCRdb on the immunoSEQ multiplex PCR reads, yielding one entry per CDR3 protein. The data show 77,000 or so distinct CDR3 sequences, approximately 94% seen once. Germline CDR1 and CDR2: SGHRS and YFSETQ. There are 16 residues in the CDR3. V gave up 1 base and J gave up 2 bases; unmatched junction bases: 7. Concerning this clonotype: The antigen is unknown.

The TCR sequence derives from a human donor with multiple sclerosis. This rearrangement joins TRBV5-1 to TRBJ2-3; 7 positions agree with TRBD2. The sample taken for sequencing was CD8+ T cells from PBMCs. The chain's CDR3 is CASSLNGRPITDTQYF. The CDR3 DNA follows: TGCGCCAGCAGCTTGAACGGGAGGCCCATCACAGATACGCAGTATTTT.